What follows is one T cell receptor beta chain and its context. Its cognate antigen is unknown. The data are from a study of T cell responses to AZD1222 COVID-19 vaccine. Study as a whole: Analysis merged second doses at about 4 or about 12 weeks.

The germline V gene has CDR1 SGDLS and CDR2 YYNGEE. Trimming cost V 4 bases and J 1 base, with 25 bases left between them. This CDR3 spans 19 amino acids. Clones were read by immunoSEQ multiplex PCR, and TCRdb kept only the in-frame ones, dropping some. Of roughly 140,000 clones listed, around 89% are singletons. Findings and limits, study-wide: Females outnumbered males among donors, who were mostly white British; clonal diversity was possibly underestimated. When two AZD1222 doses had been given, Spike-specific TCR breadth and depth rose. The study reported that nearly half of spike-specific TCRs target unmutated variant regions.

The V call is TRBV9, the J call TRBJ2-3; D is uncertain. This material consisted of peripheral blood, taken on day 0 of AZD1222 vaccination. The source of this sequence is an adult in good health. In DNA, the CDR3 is TGTGCCAGCAGCCCTTGGTACTGGGCCTCCCCTATCGGCACAGATACGCAGTATTTT. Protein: CASSPWYWASPIGTDTQYF.